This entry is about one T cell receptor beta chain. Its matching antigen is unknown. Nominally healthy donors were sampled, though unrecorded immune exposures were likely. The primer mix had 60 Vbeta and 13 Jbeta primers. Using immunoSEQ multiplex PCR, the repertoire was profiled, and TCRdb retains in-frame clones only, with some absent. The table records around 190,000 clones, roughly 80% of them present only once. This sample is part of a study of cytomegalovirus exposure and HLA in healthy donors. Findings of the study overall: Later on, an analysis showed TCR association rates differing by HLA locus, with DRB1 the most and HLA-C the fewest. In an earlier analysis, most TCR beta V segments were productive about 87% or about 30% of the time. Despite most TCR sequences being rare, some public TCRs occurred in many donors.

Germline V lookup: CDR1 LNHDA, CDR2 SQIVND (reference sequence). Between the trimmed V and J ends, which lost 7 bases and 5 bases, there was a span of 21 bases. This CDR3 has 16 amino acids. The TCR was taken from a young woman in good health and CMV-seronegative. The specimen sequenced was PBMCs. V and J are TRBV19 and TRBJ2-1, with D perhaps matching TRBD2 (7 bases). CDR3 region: CASTLGRGIRDNEQFF. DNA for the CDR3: TGTGCCAGTACCTTAGGGAGGGGGATCAGAGACAATGAGCAGTTCTTC.